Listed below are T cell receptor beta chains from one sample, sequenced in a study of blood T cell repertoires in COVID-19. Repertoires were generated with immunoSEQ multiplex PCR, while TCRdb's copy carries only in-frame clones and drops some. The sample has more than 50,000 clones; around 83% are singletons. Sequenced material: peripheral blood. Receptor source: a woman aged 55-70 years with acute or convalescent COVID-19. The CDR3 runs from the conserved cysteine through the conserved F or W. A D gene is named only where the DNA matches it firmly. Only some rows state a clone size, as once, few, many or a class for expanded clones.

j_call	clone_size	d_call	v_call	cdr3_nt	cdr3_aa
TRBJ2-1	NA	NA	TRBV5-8	TGTGCCAGCAGCTTCCAGCGGGCCTACAATGAGCAGTTCTTC	CASSFQRAYNEQFF
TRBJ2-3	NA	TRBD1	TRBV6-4	TGTGCCAGCAGTGACTCGGACAGGGGTCCGTTGTATTTT	CASSDSDRGPLYF
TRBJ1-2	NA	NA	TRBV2	TGTGCCAGCAAAGGATCGGGAGCCCTTGATGGCTACACCTTC	CASKGSGALDGYTF
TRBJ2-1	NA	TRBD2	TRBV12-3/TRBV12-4	TGTGCCAGCAGTTTGGTTCTGCGGGAGAATCAGTTCTTC	CASSLVLRENQFF
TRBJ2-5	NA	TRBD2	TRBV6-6	TGTGCCAGCAGTTACTCCGGACTAGCGGAAGAGACCCAGTACTTC	CASSYSGLAEETQYF
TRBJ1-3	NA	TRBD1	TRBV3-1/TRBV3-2	TGTGCCAGCAGCCAAACAGGGGCTGGAAACACCATATATTTT	CASSQTGAGNTIYF
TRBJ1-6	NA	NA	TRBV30	TGTGCCTGGAAAGGCGGGGGCGGCTATAATTCACCCCTCCACTTT	CAWKGGGGYNSPLHF
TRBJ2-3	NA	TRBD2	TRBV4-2	TGTGCCAGCAGCCAAGGCCTAGCGGGGGGATTAGATACGCAGTATTTT	CASSQGLAGGLDTQYF
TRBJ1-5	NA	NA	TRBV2	TGTGCCAGCAGTGGGAGCAGAGTAAATAGCAATCAGCCCCAGCATTTT	CASSGSRVNSNQPQHF
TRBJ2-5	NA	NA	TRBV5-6	TGTGCCAGCAGCTTCCTTGAGACCCAGTACTTC	CASSFLETQYF
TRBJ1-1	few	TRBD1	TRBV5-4	TGTGCCAGCAGCCCGCGGCAGGGGGCCACTGAAGCTTTCTTT	CASSPRQGATEAFF
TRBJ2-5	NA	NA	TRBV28	TGTGCCAGCAGTTATACTGAGACCCAGTACTTC	CASSYTETQYF
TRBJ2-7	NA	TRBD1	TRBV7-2	TGTGCCAGCAGCTGGGACAGGACGACTTACGAGCAGTACTTC	CASSWDRTTYEQYF
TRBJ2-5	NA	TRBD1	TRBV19	TGTGCCAGTAGTCCACAGGGGCGAGAGACCCAGTACTTC	CASSPQGRETQYF
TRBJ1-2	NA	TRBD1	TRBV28	TGTGCCAGCAGTTCCTCGACAGGGGGCCTTTATGGCTACACCTTC	CASSSSTGGLYGYTF
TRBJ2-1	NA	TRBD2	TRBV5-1	TGCGCCAGCTCCGAAGCGGGGGACACCTACAATGAGCAGTTCTTC	CASSEAGDTYNEQFF
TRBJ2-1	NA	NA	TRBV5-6	TGTGCCAGCAGCTTGGGCTGGGAGTACTACAATGAGCAGTTCTTC	CASSLGWEYYNEQFF
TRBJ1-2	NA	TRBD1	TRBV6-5	TGTGCCAGCACTACCAGGGGGGCCTATGGCTACACCTTC	CASTTRGAYGYTF
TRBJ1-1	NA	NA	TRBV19	TGTGCCAGTAGTGAACAGGGAACTGAAGCTTTCTTT	CASSEQGTEAFF
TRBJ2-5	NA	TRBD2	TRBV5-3	TGTGCCAGAAGCTTGGGACTAGCGGTTGTGTACCAAGAGACCCAGTACTTC	CARSLGLAVVYQETQYF
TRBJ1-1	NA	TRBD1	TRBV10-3	TGTGCCATCAGTAGACAGGGGACGTTGGACACTGAAGCTTTCTTT	CAISRQGTLDTEAFF
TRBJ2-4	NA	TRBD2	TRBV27	TGTGCCAGCAGTTTAGGGGGGGATGGGATTCAGTACTTC	CASSLGGDGIQYF
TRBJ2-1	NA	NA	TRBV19	TGTGCCACCAGGGACTTGTACAATGAGCAGTTCTTC	CATRDLYNEQFF
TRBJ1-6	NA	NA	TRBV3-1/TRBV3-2	TGTGCCAGCAGCCAAGGTAATAATTCACCCCTCCACTTT	CASSQGNNSPLHF
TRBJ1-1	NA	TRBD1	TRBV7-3	TGTGCCAGCAGCGCCGACAGGGACACTGAAGCTTTCTTT	CASSADRDTEAFF
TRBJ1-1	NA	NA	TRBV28	TGTGCCAGCGGTGCATCTGACAGGAACACTGAAGCTTTCTTT	CASGASDRNTEAFF
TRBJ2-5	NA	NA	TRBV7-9	TGTGCCAGCAGCCAGGTCCCCTTTCAAGAGACCCAGTACTTC	CASSQVPFQETQYF
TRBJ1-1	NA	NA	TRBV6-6	TGTGCCAGCAGTTACCCCGAGATGAACACTGAAGCTTTCTTT	CASSYPEMNTEAFF
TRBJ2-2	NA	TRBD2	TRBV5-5	TGTGCCAGCAGCTCCAGCGGGGGGAACACCGGGGAGCTGTTTTTT	CASSSSGGNTGELFF
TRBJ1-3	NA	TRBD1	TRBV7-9	TGTGCCAGCAGCTTGACAGGGAAGGATAGAAACACCATATATTTT	CASSLTGKDRNTIYF
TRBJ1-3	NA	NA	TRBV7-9	TGTGCCAGCAGCCCCGGGACAACTGGAAACACCATATATTTT	CASSPGTTGNTIYF
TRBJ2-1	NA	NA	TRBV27	TGTGCCAGCAGTTTAGCGGGCGCCGGCGGTAATGAGCAGTTCTTC	CASSLAGAGGNEQFF
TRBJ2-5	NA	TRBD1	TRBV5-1	TGCGCCAGCAGTCGGACAGGGAAAGAGACCCAGTACTTC	CASSRTGKETQYF